This T cell receptor beta chain was obtained from a study of T-cell memory formation after mild COVID-19. Study-wide findings and caveats: Some responding clones appeared in pre-infection memory, suggesting cross-reactive memory joined.

TCRdb fed the 5' RACE reads into MiXCR, producing one record per CDR3 protein. This sample has approximately 250,000 distinct CDR3 sequences, with 16% found just once. This clonotype was seen at least ten times. The antigen is not known. The specimen sequenced was PBMCs or a T cell subset sorted from them (not recorded which). The receptor was derived from a man younger than 35 who had mild COVID-19 (a few samples of this study predate the infection). Cell type and time point are not known.

The CDR3 nucleotides read TGCGCCAGCAGCCTTCCCCACGGGGAAGAGACCCAGTACTTC. This sequence encodes CASSLPHGEETQYF. The chain joins TRBV4-1 to TRBJ2-5, with TRBD2 as a possible D gene (5 bases). Germline V CDR1 and CDR2: MGHRA, YSYEKL. This CDR3 is built from 14 residues. The V gene lost 4 bases and the J gene lost 3 bases, with 12 bases spanning the gap.